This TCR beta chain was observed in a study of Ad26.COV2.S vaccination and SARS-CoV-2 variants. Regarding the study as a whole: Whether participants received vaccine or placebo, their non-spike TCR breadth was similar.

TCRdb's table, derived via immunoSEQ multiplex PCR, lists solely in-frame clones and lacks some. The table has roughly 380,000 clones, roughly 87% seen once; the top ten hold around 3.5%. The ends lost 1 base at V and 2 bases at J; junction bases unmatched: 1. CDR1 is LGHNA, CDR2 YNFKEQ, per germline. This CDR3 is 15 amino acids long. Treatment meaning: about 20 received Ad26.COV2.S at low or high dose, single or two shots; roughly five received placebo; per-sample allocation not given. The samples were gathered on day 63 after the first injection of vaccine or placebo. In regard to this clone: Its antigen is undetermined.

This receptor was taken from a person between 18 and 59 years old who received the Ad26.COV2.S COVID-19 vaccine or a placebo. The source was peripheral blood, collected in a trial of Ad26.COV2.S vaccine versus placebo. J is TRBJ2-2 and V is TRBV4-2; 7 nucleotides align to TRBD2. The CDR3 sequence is CASSQGEGNTGELFF. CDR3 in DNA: TGTGCCAGCAGCCAAGGGGAGGGAAACACCGGGGAGCTGTTTTTT.